This T cell receptor (beta chain) originates from a study of CXCR4 blockade with PD-1 therapy in pancreatic cancer. The CDR3 sequence is 18 residues long. V lost 5 bases and J lost 0; bases outside the gene matches: 10. CDR1 is LNHDA, CDR2 SQIVND, per germline (reference sequence). There are a few counts of this clone. Sequenced by immunoSEQ multiplex PCR; TCRdb stores in-frame clones only, minus some. The data show roughly 2,500 clones, 40% to 55% seen once. The genes are TRBV19 and TRBJ2-6; 7 bases map to TRBD1. The sequence came from a human donor with pancreatic ductal adenocarcinoma. Material: tumor tissue. The CDR3 reads CASSRIGGGNSGANVLTF. The DNA of the CDR3 is TGTGCCAGTAGTCGGATAGGGGGCGGTAACTCTGGGGCCAACGTCCTGACTTTC.